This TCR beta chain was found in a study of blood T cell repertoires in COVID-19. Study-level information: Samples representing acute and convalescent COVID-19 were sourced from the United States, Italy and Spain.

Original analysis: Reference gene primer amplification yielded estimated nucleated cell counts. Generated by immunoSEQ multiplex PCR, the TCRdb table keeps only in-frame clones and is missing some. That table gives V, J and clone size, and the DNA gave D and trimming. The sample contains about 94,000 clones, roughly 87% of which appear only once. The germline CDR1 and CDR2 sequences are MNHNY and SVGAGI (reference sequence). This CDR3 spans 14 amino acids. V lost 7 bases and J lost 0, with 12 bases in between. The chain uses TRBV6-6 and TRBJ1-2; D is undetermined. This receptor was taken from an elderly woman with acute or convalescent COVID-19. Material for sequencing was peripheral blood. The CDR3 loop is CASITLGANYGYTF. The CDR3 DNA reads TGTGCCAGCATAACACTCGGAGCTAACTATGGCTACACCTTC.